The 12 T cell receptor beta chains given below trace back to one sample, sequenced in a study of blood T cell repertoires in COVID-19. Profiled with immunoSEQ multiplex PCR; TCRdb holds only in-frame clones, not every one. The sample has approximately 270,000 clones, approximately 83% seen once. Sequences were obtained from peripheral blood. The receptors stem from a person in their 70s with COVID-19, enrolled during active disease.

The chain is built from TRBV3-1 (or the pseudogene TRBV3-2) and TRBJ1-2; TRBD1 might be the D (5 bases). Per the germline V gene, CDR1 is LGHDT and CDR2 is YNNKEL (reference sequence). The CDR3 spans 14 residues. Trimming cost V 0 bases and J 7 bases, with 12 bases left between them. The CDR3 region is CASSQDQGFTGYTF. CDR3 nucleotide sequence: TGTGCCAGCAGCCAAGATCAGGGCTTTACTGGCTACACCTTC.

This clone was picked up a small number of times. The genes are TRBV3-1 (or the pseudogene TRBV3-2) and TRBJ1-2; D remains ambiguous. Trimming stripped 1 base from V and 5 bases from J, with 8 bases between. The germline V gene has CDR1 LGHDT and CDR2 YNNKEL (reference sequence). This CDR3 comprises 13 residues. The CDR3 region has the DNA TGTGCCAGCAGCCAAGTTGGCGGATATGGCTACACCTTC. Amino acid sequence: CASSQVGGYGYTF.

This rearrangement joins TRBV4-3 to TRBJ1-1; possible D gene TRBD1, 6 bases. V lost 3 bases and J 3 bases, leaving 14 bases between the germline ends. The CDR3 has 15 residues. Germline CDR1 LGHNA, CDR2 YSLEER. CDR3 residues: CASSQSIQGYTEAFF. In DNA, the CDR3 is TGCGCCAGCAGCCAGTCGATACAGGGATACACTGAAGCTTTCTTT.

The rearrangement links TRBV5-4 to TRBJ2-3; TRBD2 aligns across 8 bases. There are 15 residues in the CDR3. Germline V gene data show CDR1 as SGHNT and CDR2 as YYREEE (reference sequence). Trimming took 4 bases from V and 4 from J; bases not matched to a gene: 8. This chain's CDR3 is CASSRTSSPSDTQYF. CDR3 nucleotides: TGTGCCAGCAGCAGGACTAGCAGCCCCTCAGATACGCAGTATTTT.

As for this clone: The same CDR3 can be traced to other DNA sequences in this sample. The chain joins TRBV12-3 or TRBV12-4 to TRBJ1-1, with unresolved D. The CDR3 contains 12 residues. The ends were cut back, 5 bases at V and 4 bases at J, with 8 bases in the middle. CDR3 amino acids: CASSPRGTEAFF. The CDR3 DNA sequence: TGTGCCAGCAGTCCCCGGGGCACTGAAGCTTTCTTT.

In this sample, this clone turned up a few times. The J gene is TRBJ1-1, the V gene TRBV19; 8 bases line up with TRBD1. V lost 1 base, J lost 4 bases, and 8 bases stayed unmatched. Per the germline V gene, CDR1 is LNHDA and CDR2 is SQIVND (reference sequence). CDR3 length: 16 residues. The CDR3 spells CASSIVRRTGITEAFF. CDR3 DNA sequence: TGTGCCAGTAGTATAGTGCGGCGGACAGGGATCACTGAAGCTTTCTTT.

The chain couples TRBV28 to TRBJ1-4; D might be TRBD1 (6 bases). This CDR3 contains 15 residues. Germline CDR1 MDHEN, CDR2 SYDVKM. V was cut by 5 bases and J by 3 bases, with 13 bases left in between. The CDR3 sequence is CASSDPSGANEKLFF. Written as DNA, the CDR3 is TGTGCCAGCAGTGACCCCTCAGGGGCTAATGAAAAACTGTTTTTT.

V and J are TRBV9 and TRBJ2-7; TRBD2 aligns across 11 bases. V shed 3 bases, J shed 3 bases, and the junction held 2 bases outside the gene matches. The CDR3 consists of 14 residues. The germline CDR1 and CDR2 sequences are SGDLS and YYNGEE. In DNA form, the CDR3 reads TGTGCCAGCAGCGACGGGACTAGCGGCTACGAGCAGTACTTC. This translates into CASSDGTSGYEQYF.

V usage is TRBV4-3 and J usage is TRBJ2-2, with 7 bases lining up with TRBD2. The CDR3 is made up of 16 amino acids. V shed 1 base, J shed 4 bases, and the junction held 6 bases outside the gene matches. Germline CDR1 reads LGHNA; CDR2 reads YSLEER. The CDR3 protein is CASSQAPSGSTGELFF. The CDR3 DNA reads TGCGCCAGCAGCCAAGCCCCTAGCGGCTCCACCGGGGAGCTGTTTTTT.

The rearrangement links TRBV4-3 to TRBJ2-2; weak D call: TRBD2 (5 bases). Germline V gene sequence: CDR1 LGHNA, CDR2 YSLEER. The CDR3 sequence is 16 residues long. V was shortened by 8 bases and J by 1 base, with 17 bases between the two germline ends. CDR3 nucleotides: TGCGCCAGCGCCCCTTCTAGCTCCCGGAACACCGGGGAGCTGTTTTTT. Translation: CASAPSSSRNTGELFF.

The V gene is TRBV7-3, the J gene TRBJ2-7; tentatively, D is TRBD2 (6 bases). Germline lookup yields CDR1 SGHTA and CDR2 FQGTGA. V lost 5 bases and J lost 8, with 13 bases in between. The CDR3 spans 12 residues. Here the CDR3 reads CASSGSEGKQYF. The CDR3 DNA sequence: TGTGCCAGCAGCGGATCGGAGGGTAAGCAGTACTTC.

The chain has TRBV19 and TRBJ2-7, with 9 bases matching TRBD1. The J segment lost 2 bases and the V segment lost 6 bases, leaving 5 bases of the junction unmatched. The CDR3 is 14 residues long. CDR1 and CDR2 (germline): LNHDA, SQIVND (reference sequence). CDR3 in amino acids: CASSRDRATYEQYF. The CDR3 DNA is TGTGCCAGTAGCCGGGACAGGGCCACCTACGAGCAGTACTTC.